Sequencing of this T cell receptor (beta chain) was carried out in a study of post-analysis software for immune sequencing data. Prepared TCR beta cDNA libraries contained unique molecular identifiers. TCRdb reanalysed the PCR reads using MiXCR and keeps one entry per CDR3 protein. The sample records 150,000 or so distinct CDR3 sequences, 36% being singletons. This clonotype was observed a few times. The specimen was blood, collected after autologous hematopoietic stem cell transplantation. The TCR sequence derives from a girl aged 5 to 17 with multiple sclerosis.

Here the CDR3 DNA reads TGTGCCAGCGGCGACCCCACGGACAGGGGGCATGACGAGCAGTACTTC. Translating it yields CASGDPTDRGHDEQYF. The V and J genes are TRBV2 and TRBJ2-7; 11 bases match TRBD1. V was pared by 8 bases and J by 5 bases, with 14 bases of the junction left unmatched. This CDR3 is built from 16 residues. The germline gives CDR1 SNHLY, CDR2 FYNNEI.